Each of the 27 T cell receptor beta chains below was sequenced from the same sample in a study of OX40 agonist ivuxolimab in advanced cancers. Assay used: immunoSEQ multiplex PCR; TCRdb lists only in-frame clones, some missing. The sample consists of about 84,000 clones, approximately 80% of them appearing once. The sequencing used CD4+ or CD8+ T cells sorted from blood, collected in a trial of the OX40 agonist ivuxolimab. Receptor source: an adult with an advanced solid tumor such as melanoma, head and neck, liver or kidney cancer.

The genes are TRBV28 and TRBJ1-2, with unresolved D. The germline V gene encodes CDR1 MDHEN and CDR2 SYDVKM. This CDR3 contains 17 residues. Trimming stripped 5 bases from V and 0 bases from J, with 19 bases between. This chain's CDR3 is CASSQMRGVYPNYGYTF. The DNA for the CDR3 is TGTGCCAGCAGTCAAATGCGGGGTGTGTATCCTAACTATGGCTACACCTTC.

This clone came up a few times. This chain joins TRBV5-4 and TRBJ2-3; D ambiguous. V shed 1 base and J shed 4 bases, with 7 bases lying between them. The CDR3 runs 13 residues. Germline-derived CDR1 and CDR2 are SGHNT and YYREEE (reference sequence). CDR3 nucleotides: TGTGCCAGCAGCTTGTCTGGTGCAGATACGCAGTATTTT. Protein product: CASSLSGADTQYF.

This clone was observed a few times. The chain employs TRBV30 and TRBJ1-2; no reliable D call. From germline, CDR1 is GTSNPN and CDR2 SVGIG (reference sequence). Trimming cost V 2 bases and J 6 bases, with 7 bases left between them. The CDR3 has 11 residues. The CDR3 here is CAWSWENGYTF. CDR3 nucleotides: TGTGCCTGGAGTTGGGAAAATGGCTACACCTTC.

The chain carries TRBV28 and TRBJ1-2; possible D gene TRBD1, 6 bases. Germline-derived CDR1 and CDR2 are MDHEN and SYDVKM. This CDR3 contains 13 residues. Trimming cost V 5 bases and J 5 bases, with 12 bases left between them. The CDR3 reads CASSNRDVYGYTF. For the CDR3, the DNA is TGTGCCAGCAGTAACAGGGACGTGTATGGCTACACCTTC.

The chain carries TRBV27 and TRBJ1-6; tentatively, D is TRBD1 (5 bases). This CDR3 spans 18 amino acids. Germline CDR1 and CDR2: MNHEY and SMNVEV (reference sequence). Trimming removed 0 bases at V and 7 bases at J, with 19 bases between. Here the CDR3 DNA reads TGTGCCAGCAGTTTATCGATCCGAACGGGGGGGGGAAATTCACCCCTCCACTTT. The encoded protein is CASSLSIRTGGGNSPLHF.

This chain uses TRBV9 with TRBJ2-1; D not certain. CDR1 is SGDLS and CDR2 is YYNGEE in the germline V gene. The CDR3 totals 11 residues. The V and J ends lost 7 bases and 5 bases respectively, with 7 bases between them. CDR3 residues: CASARDNEQFF. Written as DNA, the CDR3 is TGTGCCAGCGCACGAGACAATGAGCAGTTCTTC. The whole variable domain, remainder taken from reference TRBV9 and TRBJ2-1, is DSGVTQTPKHLITATGQRVTLRCSPRSGDLSVYWYQQSLDQGLQFLIQYYNGEERAKGNILERFSAQQFPDLHSELNLSSLELGDSALYFCASARDNEQFFGPGTRLTVL.

The J gene is TRBJ2-5, the V gene TRBV6-5; possibly TRBD1 or TRBD2 for D (5 bases each). With 2 bases removed from V and 6 bases from J, the gap between germline ends came to 13 bases. The V gene's germline CDR1 is MNHEY and CDR2 SVGAGI. There are 14 residues in the CDR3. CDR3 in DNA: TGTGCCAGCAGTTACGTGCTCTGGGGACAGACCCAGTACTTC. Its protein is CASSYVLWGQTQYF.

This clone appeared once. As DNA, the CDR3 is TGTGCCAGCAGCTTCGGCACGGAAGGGCCCCAGCATTTT. The encoded protein is CASSFGTEGPQHF. V and J are TRBV7-9 and TRBJ1-5, with D hard to call. Trimming shortened V by 3 bases and J by 9 bases, and 12 bases separated the two germline ends. This CDR3 has 13 residues. The germline V gene has CDR1 SEHNR and CDR2 FQNEAQ (reference sequence).

The gene calls are TRBV25-1 and TRBJ1-2; D is unresolved. The germline V and J ends were trimmed by 3 bases and 8 bases, with 4 bases remaining between them. The CDR3 runs 10 residues. Germline CDR1 and CDR2: MGHDK and SYGVNS. The CDR3 DNA is TGTGCCAGCAGTGATGGGGGCTACACCTTC. Translation gives CASSDGGYTF.

The chain uses TRBV9 and TRBJ1-1; 7 bases are shared with TRBD1. V shed 4 bases and J 1 base; nucleotides not matched to a gene: 7. CDR1 and CDR2 (germline): SGDLS, YYNGEE. CDR3 length: 15 residues. CDR3 nucleotides: TGTGCCAGCAGCACGGGACAGTTAACGAACACTGAAGCTTTCTTT. Its translation is CASSTGQLTNTEAFF.

V is TRBV7-2 and J is TRBJ1-3, with 8 bases matching TRBD1. The germline gives CDR1 SGHTA, CDR2 FQGNSA. The trim removed 5 bases at V and 4 bases at J, leaving 7 bases unmatched. This CDR3 has 15 residues. The CDR3 nucleotides read TGTGCCAGCAGCCCGCCGGGACAGGTCGGAAACACCATATATTTT. Translation: CASSPPGQVGNTIYF.

V is TRBV9 and J is TRBJ2-7, with D possibly being TRBD1 (5 bases). The V end lost 1 base, the J end lost 1 base, and 9 bases lay between the germline ends. CDR1 and CDR2 from the germline V gene are SGDLS and YYNGEE. The CDR3 is 14 amino acids. The chain's CDR3 is CASSVIDRSYEQYV. CDR3 DNA sequence: TGTGCCAGCAGCGTAATCGACAGATCCTACGAGCAGTACGTC.

The rearrangement links TRBV11-3 to TRBJ2-2; unclear D gene. The CDR3 extends over 12 amino acids. The germline V gene encodes CDR1 SGHNT and CDR2 YENEEA. Trimming took 3 bases from V and 5 from J, leaving 4 bases between them. The CDR3 spells CASSFNTGELFF. In DNA form, the CDR3 reads TGTGCCAGCAGCTTCAATACCGGGGAGCTGTTTTTT.

The chain combines TRBV11-2 with TRBJ1-1, with no clear D. Germline V gene lookup returns CDR1 SGHAT and CDR2 FQNNGV. The V end lost 1 base, the J end lost 7 bases, and 4 bases lay between the germline ends. The CDR3 length is 11 residues. The CDR3 region has the DNA TGTGCCAGCAGCTTAGGAGGTGAAGCTTTCTTT. Encoded protein: CASSLGGEAFF. Combining the CDR3 with reference TRBV11-2 and TRBJ1-1 gives the whole variable domain EAGVAQSPRYKIIEKRQSVAFWCNPISGHATLYWYQQILGQGPKLLIQFQNNGVVDDSQLPKDRFSAERLKGVDSTLKIQPAKLEDSAVYLCASSLGGEAFFGQGTRLTVV.

V is TRBV7-3 and J is TRBJ2-2, with 7 nucleotides matching TRBD1. The V and J ends lost 4 bases and 7 bases, in that order; junction bases with no gene match: 9. Germline CDR1 is SGHTA and CDR2 is FQGTGA. The CDR3 runs to 15 residues. This chain's CDR3 is CASSSQGFVGGELFF. As DNA, the CDR3 is TGTGCCAGCAGCTCACAGGGGTTCGTGGGCGGGGAGCTGTTTTTT.

The chain is built from TRBV18 and TRBJ1-1; D gene ambiguous. The CDR3 extends over 13 amino acids. Germline V gives CDR1 KGHSH, CDR2 LQKENI. The germline V and J ends were trimmed by 2 bases and 1 base, with 5 bases remaining between them. Here the CDR3 reads CASSPSQNTEAFF. The CDR3 coding sequence is TGTGCCAGCTCACCAAGTCAGAACACTGAAGCTTTCTTT.

V usage is TRBV5-1 and J usage is TRBJ1-2; 9 bases are a match to TRBD1. Germline CDR1 reads SGHRS; CDR2 reads YFSETQ. Unmatched junction bases numbered 5, after V lost 0 bases and J lost 8 bases. This CDR3 is 14 amino acids long. The CDR3 DNA reads TGCGCCAGCAGCTTGGGGGGACAGGGAAAGGGCTACACCTTC. Its protein product is CASSLGGQGKGYTF.

This chain joins TRBV2 and TRBJ2-1; 11 bases match TRBD1. Germline assignment: CDR1 SNHLY and CDR2 FYNNEI. J was trimmed by 6 bases and V by 5 bases; bases with no gene match: 6. The CDR3 covers 15 residues. This CDR3 reads CASSLDRGLSNEQFF. The CDR3 coding sequence is TGTGCCAGCAGTCTGGACAGGGGGCTCTCCAATGAGCAGTTCTTC.

This clone appeared a few times. The CDR3 region is CASRRTGESYGYTF. The CDR3, as DNA: TGTGCCAGCAGGAGAACAGGGGAGTCGTATGGCTACACCTTC. The chain carries TRBV2 and TRBJ1-2, with 7 nucleotides matching TRBD1. Germline lookup yields CDR1 SNHLY and CDR2 FYNNEI. Losses at the gene ends were 6 bases for V and 5 bases for J; bases not matched to a gene: 9. This CDR3 spans 14 amino acids.

The J gene is TRBJ2-5, the V gene TRBV4-3; D is tentatively TRBD1 or TRBD2 (5 bases each). Germline-derived CDR1 and CDR2 are LGHNA and YSLEER. The CDR3 length is 17 residues. V dropped 0 bases and J dropped 5 bases, with 19 bases sitting between them. CDR3 DNA: TGCGCCAGCAGCCAAGACTTTGGGACGGCGTCGGGGGAGACCCAGTACTTC. Translation: CASSQDFGTASGETQYF.

The CDR3 loop is CASSAGHSHPGYTF. The CDR3 DNA reads TGTGCCAGCAGCGCAGGACACTCTCATCCTGGCTACACCTTC. The chain combines TRBV9 with TRBJ1-2, with D tentatively TRBD1 (5 bases). Germline-derived CDR1 and CDR2 are SGDLS and YYNGEE. The V and J ends lost 3 bases and 7 bases respectively, with 16 bases between them. The CDR3 totals 14 residues. Together with reference TRBV9 and TRBJ1-2, the CDR3 gives the full variable domain: DSGVTQTPKHLITATGQRVTLRCSPRSGDLSVYWYQQSLDQGLQFLIQYYNGEERAKGNILERFSAQQFPDLHSELNLSSLELGDSALYFCASSAGHSHPGYTFGSGTRLTVV.

The chain is built from TRBV5-1 and TRBJ1-3; D is uncertain. The CDR3 sequence is 15 residues long. V dropped 4 bases and J dropped 2 bases, with 13 bases sitting between them. In germline, CDR1 is SGHRS, CDR2 YFSETQ. Here the CDR3 reads CASSPGPEAGNTIYF. CDR3 bases: TGCGCCAGCAGCCCCGGGCCCGAGGCTGGAAACACCATATATTTT.

The chain joins TRBV6-6 to TRBJ1-5, with D possibly being TRBD1 (5 bases). Germline V CDR1 and CDR2: MNHNY, SVGAGI (reference sequence). The V end was cut by 0 bases, the J end by 6 bases, with 12 bases between. This CDR3 is built from 15 residues. Written as DNA, the CDR3 is TGTGCCAGCAGTTACTCGGCAGGGTGGGGTCAGCCCCAGCATTTT. This gives the protein CASSYSAGWGQPQHF.

Here the CDR3 reads CASSQNLQETQYF. CDR3 DNA: TGTGCCAGCAGCCAAAACTTACAAGAGACCCAGTACTTC. The chain has TRBV14 and TRBJ2-5; D unclear. Germline V gene data show CDR1 as SGHDN and CDR2 as FVKESK. V gave up 2 bases and J gave up 2 bases, with 6 bases separating them. The CDR3 covers 13 residues.

This clone was counted once. The chain carries TRBV11-2 and TRBJ2-7, with 9 bases matching TRBD2. CDR3 length: 15 residues. Germline V gives CDR1 SGHAT, CDR2 FQNNGV. V was pared by 1 base and J by 2 bases, with 3 bases of the junction left unmatched. The CDR3 DNA is TGTGCCAGCAGCTTAGTGGCTAGCGGGGCCTACGAGCAGTACGTC. Its protein product is CASSLVASGAYEQYV.

V and J are TRBV28 and TRBJ2-5; 11 bases match TRBD1. The CDR3 loop spans 14 amino acids. The ends lost 6 bases at V and 5 bases at J; junction bases unmatched: 5. The germline V gene has CDR1 MDHEN and CDR2 SYDVKM. This CDR3 reads CASSRTGGSETQYF. CDR3 in DNA: TGTGCCAGCAGCCGGACAGGGGGCTCGGAGACCCAGTACTTC.

This clone occurred once. The CDR3 here is CASSTRGEGETQYF. The CDR3 bases are TGTGCCAGTAGTACTCGGGGGGAGGGGGAGACCCAGTACTTC. This chain links TRBV19 with TRBJ2-5, with 7 nucleotides matching TRBD2. CDR1 and CDR2 (germline): LNHDA, SQIVND (reference sequence). The CDR3 length is 14 residues. V dropped 4 bases and J dropped 5; count of bases not matched to a gene: 7.